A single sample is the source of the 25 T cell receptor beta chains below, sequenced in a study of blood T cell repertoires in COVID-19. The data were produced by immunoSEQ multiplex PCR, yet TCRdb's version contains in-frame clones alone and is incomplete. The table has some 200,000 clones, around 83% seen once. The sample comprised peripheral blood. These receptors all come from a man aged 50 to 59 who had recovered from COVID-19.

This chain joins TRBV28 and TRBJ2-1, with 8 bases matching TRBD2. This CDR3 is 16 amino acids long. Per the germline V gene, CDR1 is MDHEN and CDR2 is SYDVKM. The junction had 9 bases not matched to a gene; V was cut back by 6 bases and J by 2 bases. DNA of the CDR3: TGTGCCAGCAGATCCCAACTAGCGGCGACCTACAATGAGCAGTTCTTC. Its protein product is CASRSQLAATYNEQFF. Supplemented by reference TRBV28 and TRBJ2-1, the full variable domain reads DVKVTQSSRYLVKRTGEKVFLECVQDMDHENMFWYRQDPGLGLRLIYFSYDVKMKEKGDIPEGYSVSREKKERFSLILESASTNQTSMYLCASRSQLAATYNEQFFGPGTRLTVL.

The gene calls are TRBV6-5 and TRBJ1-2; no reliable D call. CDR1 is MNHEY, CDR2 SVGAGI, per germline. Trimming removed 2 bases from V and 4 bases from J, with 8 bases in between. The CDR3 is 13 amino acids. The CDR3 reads CASSYVAGYGYTF. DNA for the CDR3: TGTGCCAGCAGTTACGTCGCAGGCTATGGCTACACCTTC.

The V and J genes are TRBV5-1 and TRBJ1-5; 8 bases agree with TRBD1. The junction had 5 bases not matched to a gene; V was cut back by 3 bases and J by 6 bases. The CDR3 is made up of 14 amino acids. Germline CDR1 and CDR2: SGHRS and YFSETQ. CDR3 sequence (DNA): TGCGCCAGCAGCTCAACAGGGGGTATTCAGCCCCAGCATTTT. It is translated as CASSSTGGIQPQHF.

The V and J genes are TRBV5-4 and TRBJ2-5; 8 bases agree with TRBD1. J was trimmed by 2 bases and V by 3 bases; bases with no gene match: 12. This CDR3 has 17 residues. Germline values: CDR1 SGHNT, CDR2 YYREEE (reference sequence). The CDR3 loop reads CASSWRGQGAFQETQYF. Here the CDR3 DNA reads TGTGCCAGCAGCTGGCGAGGACAGGGCGCATTTCAAGAGACCCAGTACTTC.

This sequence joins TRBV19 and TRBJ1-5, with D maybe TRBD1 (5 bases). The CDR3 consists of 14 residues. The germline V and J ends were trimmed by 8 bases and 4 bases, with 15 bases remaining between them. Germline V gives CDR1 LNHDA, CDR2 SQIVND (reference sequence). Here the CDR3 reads CASSSRQLNQPQHF. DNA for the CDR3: TGTGCCAGTTCCTCCCGACAGCTGAATCAGCCCCAGCATTTT.

CDR3: CASSHSRELGQSNTEAFF. As DNA, the CDR3 is TGCGCCAGCAGTCATTCCCGCGAGCTGGGACAGAGTAACACTGAAGCTTTCTTT. The V and J genes are TRBV23-1 and TRBJ1-1; 7 bases match TRBD1. TRBV23-1 is recorded as an ORF, its role being uncertain. CDR3 length: 18 residues. Trimming cost V 3 bases and J 2 bases; bases outside gene matches: 15.

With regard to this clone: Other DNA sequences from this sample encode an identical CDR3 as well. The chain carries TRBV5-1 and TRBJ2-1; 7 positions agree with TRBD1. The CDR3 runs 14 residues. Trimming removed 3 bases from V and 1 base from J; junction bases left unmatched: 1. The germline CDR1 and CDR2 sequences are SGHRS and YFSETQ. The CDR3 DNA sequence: TGCGCCAGCAGCTCGGGACAGTCCTACAATGAGCAGTTCTTC. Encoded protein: CASSSGQSYNEQFF. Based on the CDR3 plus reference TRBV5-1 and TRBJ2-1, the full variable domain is KAGVTQTPRYLIKTRGQQVTLSCSPISGHRSVSWYQQTPGQGLQFLFEYFSETQRNKGNFPGRFSGRQFSNSRSEMNVSTLELGDSALYLCASSSGQSYNEQFFGPGTRLTVL.

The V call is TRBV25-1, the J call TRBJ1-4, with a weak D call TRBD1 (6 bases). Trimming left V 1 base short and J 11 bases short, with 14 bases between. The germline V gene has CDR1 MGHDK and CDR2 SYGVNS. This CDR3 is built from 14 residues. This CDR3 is CASSEWPGVGKLFF. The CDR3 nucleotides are TGTGCCAGCAGTGAATGGCCAGGGGTCGGGAAACTGTTTTTT.

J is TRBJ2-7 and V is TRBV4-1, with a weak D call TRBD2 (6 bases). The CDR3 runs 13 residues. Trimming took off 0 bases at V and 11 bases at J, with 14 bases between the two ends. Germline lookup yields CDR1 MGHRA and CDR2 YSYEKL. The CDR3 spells CASSQDRGTVKYF. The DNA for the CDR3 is TGCGCCAGCAGCCAAGATCGGGGGACCGTGAAGTACTTC.

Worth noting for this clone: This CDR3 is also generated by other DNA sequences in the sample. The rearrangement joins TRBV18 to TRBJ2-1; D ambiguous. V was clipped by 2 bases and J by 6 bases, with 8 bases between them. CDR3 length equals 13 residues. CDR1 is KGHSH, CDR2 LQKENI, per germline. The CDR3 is CASSPGLSNEQFF. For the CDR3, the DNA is TGTGCCAGCTCACCAGGGCTTTCCAATGAGCAGTTCTTC.

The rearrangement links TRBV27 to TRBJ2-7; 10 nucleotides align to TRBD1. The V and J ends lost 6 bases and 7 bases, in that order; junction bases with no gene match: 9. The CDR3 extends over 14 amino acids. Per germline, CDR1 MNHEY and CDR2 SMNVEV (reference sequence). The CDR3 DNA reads TGTGCCAGCAGCTGGGGGACAGGGGTGGGAGAGCAGTACTTC. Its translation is CASSWGTGVGEQYF.

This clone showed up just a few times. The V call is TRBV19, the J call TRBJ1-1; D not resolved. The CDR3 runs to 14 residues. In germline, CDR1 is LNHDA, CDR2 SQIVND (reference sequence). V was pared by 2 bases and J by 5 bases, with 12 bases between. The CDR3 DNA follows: TGTGCCAGTAGTATAAAAACCGGAGGGACTGAAGCTTTCTTT. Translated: CASSIKTGGTEAFF.

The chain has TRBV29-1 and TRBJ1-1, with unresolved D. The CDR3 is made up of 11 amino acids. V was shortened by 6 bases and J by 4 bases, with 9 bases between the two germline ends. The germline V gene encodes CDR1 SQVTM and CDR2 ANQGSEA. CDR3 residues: CSVTSFTEAFF. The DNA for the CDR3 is TGCAGCGTCACAAGTTTCACTGAAGCTTTCTTT.

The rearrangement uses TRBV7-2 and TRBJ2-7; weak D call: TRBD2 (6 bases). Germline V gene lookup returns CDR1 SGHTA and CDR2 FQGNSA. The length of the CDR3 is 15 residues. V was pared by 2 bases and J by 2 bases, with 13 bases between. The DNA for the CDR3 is TGTGCCAGCAGCTTAACAGTGGCTAGCGCCTACGAGCAGTACTTC. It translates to CASSLTVASAYEQYF.

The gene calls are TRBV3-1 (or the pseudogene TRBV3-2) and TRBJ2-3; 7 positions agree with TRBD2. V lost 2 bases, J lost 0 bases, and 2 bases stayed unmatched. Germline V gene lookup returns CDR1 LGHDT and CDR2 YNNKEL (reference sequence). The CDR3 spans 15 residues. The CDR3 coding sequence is TGTGCCAGCAGCCAACTAGCGGCTAGCACAGATACGCAGTATTTT. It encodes CASSQLAASTDTQYF.

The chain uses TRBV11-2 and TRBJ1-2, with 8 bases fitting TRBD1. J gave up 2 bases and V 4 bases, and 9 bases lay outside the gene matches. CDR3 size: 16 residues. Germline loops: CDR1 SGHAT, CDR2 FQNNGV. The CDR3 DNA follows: TGTGCCAGCAGCTCCCTTCGGACAGGGACGAACTATGGCTACACCTTC. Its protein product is CASSSLRTGTNYGYTF.

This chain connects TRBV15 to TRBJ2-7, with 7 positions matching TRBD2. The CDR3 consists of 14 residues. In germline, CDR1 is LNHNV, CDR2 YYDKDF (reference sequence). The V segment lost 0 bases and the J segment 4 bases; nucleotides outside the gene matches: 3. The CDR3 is CATSRDVGGYEQYF. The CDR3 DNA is TGTGCCACCAGCAGAGATGTGGGGGGGTACGAGCAGTACTTC.

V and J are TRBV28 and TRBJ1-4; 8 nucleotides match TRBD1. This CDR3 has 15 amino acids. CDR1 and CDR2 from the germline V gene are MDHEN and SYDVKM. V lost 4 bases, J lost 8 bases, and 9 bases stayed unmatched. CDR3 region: CASSSAGQGGEKLFF. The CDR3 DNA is TGTGCCAGCAGTTCCGCCGGACAGGGAGGGGAAAAACTGTTTTTT.

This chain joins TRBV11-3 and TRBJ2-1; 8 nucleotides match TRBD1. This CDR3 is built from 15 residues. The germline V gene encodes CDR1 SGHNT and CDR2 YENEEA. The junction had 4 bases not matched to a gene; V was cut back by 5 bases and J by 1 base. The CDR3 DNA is TGTGCCAGCAGCGCAGACAGGGGATCCTACAATGAGCAGTTCTTC. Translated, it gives CASSADRGSYNEQFF.

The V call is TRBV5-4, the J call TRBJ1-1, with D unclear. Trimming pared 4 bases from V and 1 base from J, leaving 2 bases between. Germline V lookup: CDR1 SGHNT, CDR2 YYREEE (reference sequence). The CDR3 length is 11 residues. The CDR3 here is CASSRNTEAFF. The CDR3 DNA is TGTGCCAGCAGCCGGAACACTGAAGCTTTCTTT.

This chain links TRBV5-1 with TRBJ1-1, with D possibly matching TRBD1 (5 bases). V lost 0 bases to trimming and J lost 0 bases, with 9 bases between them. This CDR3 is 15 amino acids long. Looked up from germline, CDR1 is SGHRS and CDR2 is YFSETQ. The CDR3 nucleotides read TGCGCCAGCAGCTTGGTAATGACAGTGAACACTGAAGCTTTCTTT. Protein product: CASSLVMTVNTEAFF.

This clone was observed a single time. CDR3: CASSLLTGSRTDTQYF. The CDR3 DNA reads TGTGCCAGCAGCCTCCTGACAGGGAGTCGTACAGATACGCAGTATTTT. This chain joins TRBV14 and TRBJ2-3, with TRBD1 matching over 7 bases. Losses at the gene ends were 4 bases for V and 3 bases for J; bases not matched to a gene: 10. Per germline, CDR1 SGHDN and CDR2 FVKESK. The CDR3 totals 16 residues. Full variable domain (remainder filled in from reference TRBV14 and TRBJ2-3): EAGVTQFPSHSVIEKGQTVTLRCDPISGHDNLYWYRRVMGKEIKFLLHFVKESKQDESGMPNNRFLAERTGGTYSTLKVQPAELEDSGVYFCASSLLTGSRTDTQYFGPGTRLTVL.

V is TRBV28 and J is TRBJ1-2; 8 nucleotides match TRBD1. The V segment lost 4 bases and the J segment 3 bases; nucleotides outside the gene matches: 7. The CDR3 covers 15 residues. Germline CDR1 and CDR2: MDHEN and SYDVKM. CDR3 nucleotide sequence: TGTGCCAGCAGTTACCAGGGGGCTCAAGACTATGGCTACACCTTC. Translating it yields CASSYQGAQDYGYTF.

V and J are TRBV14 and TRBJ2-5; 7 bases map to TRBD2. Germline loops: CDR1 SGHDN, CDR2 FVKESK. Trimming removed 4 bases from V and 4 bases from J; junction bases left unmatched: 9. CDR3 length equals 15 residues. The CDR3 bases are TGTGCCAGCAGCCCCCAGACTAGCAGGGCAGAGACCCAGTACTTC. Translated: CASSPQTSRAETQYF.

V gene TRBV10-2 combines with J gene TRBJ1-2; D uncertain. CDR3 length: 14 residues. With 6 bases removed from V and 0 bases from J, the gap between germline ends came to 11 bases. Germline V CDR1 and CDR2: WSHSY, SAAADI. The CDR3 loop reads CASSPGSANYGYTF. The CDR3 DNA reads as TGCGCCAGCAGCCCGGGGTCGGCTAACTATGGCTACACCTTC.